This T cell receptor beta chain is drawn from a study of identical twins. TCRdb reprocessed the 5' RACE reads via MiXCR and lists one record per CDR3 protein. The sample contains around 1.7 million distinct CDR3 sequences, less than 40% of which appear only once. On this clonotype: The antigen remains unidentified.

Regarding the study as a whole: Out-of-frame beta sequences exhibited a weaker degree of excess twin sharing. The study found excess low generation probability among twin-shared out-of-frame alpha sequences.

The germline V gene encodes CDR1 SGHRS and CDR2 YFSETQ. The CDR3 consists of 15 residues. Unmatched junction bases numbered 3, after V lost 0 bases and J lost 1 base. This sequence originates from a newborn girl in good health. The gene calls are TRBV5-1 and TRBJ1-1; 7 nucleotides align to TRBD1. Sample: cord blood. CDR3 nucleotide sequence: TGCGCCAGCAGCTTGGGGGACAGACCGAACACTGAAGCTTTCTTT. It specifies CASSLGDRPNTEAFF.